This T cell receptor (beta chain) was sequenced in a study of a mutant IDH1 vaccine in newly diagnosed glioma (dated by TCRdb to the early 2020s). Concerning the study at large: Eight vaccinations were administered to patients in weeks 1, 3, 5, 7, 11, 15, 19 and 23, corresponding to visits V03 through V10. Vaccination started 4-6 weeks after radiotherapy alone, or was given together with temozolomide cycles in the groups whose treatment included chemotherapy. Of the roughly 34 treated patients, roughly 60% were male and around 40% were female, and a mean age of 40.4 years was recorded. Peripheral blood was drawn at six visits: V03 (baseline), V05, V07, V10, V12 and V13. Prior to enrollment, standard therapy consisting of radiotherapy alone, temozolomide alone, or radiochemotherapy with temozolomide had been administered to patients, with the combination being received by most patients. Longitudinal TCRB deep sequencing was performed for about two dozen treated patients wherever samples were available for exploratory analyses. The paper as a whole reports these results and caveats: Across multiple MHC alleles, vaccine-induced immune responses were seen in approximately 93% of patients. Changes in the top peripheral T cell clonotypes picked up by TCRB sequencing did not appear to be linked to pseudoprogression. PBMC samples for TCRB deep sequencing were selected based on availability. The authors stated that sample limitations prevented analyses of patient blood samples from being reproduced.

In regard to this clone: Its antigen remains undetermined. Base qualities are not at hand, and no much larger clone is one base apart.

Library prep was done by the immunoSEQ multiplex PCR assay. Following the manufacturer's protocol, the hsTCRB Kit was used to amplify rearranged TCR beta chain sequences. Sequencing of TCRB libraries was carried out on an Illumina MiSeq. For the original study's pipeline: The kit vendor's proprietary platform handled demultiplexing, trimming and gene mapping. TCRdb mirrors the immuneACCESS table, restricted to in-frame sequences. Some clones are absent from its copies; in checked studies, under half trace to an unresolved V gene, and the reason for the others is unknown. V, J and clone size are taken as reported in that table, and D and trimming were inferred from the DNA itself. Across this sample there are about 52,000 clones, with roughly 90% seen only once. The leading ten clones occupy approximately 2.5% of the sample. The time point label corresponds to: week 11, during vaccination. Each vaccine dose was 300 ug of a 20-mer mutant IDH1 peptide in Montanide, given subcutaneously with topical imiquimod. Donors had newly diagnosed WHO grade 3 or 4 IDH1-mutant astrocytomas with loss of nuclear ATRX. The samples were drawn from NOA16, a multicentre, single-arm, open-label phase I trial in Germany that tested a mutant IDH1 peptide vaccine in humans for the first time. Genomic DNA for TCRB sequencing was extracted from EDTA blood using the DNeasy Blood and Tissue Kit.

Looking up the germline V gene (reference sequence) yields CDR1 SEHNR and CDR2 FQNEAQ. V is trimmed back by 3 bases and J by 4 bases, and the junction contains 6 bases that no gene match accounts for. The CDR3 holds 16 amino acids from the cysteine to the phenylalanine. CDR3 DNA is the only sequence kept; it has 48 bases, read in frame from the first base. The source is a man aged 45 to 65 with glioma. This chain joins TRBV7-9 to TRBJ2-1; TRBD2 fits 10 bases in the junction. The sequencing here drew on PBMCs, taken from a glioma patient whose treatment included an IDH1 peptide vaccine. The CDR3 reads CASSFVASGGYNEQFF. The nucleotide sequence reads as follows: TGTGCCAGCAGCTTTGTGGCTAGCGGGGGATACAATGAGCAGTTCTTC.